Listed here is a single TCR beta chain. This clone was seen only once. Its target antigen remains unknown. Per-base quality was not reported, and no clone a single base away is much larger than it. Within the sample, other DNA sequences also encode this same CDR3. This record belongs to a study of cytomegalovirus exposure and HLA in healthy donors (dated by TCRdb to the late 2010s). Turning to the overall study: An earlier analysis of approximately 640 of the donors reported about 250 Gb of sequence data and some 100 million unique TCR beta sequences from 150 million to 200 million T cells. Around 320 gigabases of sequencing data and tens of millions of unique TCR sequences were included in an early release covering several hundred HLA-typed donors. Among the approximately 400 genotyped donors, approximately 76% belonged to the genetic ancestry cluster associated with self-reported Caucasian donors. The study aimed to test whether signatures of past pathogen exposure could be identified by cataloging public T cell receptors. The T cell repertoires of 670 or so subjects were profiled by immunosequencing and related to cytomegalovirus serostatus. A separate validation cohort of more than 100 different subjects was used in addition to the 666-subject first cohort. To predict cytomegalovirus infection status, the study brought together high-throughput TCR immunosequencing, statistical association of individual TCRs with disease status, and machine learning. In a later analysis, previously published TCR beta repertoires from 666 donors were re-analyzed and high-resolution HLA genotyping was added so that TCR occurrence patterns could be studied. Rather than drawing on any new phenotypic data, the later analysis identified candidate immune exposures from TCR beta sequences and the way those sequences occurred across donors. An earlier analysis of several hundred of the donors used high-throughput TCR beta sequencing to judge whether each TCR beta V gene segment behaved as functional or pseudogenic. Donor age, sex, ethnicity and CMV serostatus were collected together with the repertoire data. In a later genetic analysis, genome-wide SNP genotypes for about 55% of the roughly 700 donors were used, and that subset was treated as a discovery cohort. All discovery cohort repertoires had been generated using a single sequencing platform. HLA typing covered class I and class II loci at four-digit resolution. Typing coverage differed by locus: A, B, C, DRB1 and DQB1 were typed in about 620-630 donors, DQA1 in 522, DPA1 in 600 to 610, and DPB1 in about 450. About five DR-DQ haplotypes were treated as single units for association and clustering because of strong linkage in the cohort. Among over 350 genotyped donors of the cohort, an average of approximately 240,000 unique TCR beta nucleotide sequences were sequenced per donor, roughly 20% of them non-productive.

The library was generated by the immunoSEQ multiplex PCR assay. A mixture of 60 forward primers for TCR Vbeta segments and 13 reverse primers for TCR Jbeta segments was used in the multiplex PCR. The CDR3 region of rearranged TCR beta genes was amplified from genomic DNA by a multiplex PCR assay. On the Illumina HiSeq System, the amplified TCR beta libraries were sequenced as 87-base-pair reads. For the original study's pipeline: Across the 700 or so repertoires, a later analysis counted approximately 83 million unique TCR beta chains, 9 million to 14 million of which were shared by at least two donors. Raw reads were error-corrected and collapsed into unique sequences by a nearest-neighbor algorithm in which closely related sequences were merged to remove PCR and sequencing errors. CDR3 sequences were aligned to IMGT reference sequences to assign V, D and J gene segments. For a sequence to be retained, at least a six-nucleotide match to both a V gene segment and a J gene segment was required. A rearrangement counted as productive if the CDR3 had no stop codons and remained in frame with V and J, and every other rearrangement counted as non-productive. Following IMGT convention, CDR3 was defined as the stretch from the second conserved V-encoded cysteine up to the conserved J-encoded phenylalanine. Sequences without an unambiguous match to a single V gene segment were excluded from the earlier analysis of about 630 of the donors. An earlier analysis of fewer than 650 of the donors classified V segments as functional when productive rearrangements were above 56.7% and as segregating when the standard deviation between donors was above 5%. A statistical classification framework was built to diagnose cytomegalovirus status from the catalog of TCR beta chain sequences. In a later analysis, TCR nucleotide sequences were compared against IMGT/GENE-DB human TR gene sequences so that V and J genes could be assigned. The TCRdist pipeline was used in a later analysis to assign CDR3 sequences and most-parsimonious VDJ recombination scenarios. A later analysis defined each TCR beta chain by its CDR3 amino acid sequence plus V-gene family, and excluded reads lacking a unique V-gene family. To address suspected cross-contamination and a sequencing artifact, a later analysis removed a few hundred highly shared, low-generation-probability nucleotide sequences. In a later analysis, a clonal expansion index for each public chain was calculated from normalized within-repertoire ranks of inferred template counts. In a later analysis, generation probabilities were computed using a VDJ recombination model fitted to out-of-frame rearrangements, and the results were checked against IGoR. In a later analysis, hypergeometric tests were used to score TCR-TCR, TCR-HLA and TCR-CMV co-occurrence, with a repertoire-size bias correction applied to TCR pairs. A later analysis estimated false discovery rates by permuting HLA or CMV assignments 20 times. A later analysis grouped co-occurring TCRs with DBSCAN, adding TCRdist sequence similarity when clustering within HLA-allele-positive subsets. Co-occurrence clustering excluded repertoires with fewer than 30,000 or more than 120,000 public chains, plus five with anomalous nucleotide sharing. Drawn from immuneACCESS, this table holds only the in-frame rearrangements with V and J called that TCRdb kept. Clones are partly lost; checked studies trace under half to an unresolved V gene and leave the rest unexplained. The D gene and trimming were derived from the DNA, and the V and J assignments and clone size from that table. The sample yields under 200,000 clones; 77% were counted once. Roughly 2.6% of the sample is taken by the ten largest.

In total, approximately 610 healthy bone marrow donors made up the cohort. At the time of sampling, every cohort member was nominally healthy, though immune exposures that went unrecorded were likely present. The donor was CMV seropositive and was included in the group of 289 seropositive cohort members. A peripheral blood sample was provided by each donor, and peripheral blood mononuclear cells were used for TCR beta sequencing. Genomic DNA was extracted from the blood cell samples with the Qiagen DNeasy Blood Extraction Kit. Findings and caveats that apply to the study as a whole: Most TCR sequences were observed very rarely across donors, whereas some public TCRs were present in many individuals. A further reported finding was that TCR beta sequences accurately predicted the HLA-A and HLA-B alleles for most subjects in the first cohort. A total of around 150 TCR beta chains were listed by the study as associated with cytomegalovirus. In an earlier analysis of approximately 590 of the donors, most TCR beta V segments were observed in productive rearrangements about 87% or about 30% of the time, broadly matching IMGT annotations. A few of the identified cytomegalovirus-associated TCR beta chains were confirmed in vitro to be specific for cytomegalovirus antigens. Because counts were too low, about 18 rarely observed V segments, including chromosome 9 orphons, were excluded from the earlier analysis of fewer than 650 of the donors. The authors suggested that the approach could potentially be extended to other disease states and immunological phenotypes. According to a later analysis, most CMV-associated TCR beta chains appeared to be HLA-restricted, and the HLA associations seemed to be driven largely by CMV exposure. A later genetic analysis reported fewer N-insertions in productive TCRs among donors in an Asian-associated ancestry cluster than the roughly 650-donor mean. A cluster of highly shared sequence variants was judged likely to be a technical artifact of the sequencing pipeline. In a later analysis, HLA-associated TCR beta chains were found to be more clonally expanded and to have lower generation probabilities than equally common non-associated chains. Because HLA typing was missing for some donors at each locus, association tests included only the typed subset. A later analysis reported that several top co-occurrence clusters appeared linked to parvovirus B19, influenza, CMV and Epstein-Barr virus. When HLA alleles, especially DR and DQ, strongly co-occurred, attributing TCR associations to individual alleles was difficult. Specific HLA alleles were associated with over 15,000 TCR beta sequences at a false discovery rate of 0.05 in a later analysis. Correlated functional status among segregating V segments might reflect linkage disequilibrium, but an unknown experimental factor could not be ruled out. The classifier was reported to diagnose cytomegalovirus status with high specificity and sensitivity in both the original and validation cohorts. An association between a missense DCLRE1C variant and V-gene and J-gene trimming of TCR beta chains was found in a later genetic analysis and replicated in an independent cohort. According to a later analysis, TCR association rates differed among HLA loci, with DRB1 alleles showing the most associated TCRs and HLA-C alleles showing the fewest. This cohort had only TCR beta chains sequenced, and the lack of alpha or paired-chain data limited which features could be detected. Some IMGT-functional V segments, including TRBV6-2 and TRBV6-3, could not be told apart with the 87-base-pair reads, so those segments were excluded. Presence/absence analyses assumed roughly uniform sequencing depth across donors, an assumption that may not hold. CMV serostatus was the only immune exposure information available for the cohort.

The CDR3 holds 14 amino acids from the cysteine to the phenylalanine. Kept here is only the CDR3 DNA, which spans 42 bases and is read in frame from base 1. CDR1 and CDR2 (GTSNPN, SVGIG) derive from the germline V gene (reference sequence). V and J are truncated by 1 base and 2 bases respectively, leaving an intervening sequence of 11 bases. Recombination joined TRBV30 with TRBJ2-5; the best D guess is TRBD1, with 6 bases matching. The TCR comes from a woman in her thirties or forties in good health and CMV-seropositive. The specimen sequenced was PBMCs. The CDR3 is CAWSELGQQETQYF. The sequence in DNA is TGTGCCTGGAGTGAATTAGGACAGCAAGAGACCCAGTACTTC.